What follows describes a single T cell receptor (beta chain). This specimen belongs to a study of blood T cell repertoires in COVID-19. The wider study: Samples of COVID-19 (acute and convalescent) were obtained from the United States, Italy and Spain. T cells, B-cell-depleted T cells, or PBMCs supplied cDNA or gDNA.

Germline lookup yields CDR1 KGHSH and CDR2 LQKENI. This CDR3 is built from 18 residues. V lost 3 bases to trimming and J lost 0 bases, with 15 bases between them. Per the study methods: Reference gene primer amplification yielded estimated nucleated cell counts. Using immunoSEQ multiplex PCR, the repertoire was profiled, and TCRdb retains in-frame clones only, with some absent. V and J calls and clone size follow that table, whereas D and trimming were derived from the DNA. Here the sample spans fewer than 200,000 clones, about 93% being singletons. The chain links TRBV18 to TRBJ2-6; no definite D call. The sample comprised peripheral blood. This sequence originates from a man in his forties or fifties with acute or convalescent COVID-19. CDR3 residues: CASSPGLAVGSGANVLTF. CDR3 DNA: TGTGCCAGCTCACCTGGCTTAGCTGTAGGCTCTGGGGCCAACGTCCTGACTTTC.